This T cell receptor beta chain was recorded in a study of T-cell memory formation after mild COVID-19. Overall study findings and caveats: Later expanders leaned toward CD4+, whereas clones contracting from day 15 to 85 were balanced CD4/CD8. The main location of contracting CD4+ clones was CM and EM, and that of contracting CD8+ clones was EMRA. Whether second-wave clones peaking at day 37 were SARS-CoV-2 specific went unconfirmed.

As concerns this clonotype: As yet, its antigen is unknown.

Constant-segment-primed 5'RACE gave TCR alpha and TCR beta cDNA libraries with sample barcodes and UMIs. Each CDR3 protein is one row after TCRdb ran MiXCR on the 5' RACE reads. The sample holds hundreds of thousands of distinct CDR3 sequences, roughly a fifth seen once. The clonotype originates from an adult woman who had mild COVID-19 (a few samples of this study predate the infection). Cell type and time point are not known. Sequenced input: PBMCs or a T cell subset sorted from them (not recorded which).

CDR3 region: CASSPLVGTGSYEQYF. The CDR3 coding sequence is TGTGCCAGCAGCCCTTTAGTCGGGACAGGTTCCTACGAGCAGTACTTC. The chain joins TRBV14 to TRBJ2-7, with 8 bases identical to TRBD1. This CDR3 has 16 residues. Germline values: CDR1 SGHDN, CDR2 FVKESK. V dropped 4 bases and J dropped 1; count of bases not matched to a gene: 9.